This is a list of T cell receptor beta chains from one sample in a study of regulatory T cells in long-lasting Graves disease. TCRdb reanalysed the multiplex PCR reads using MiXCR and keeps one entry per CDR3 protein. The sample consists of 300,000 to 400,000 distinct CDR3 sequences, 18% of them appearing once. Specimen: peripheral blood mononuclear cells (PBMCs), collected at new diagnosis, from a patient treated with antithyroid drugs. The source is a female donor with Graves disease. The CDR3 runs from the conserved cysteine through the conserved F or W. The D gene is left open where the match is weak. Clone size, where shown, is once, few, many, or a class for clones that have expanded.

CDR3nt: TGTGCCAGTAGTATTGCTGACAGGTCCCAAGAGACCCAGTACTTC
CDR3aa: CASSIADRSQETQYF
v_gene: TRBV19
j_gene: TRBJ2-5
len: 15
abundance: NA
d_gene: NA

CDR3nt: TGTGCCAGCAGTAGCCCGGGATCCTCGGGAGCCCCAGATACGCAGTATTTT
CDR3aa: CASSSPGSSGAPDTQYF
v_gene: TRBV12-3/TRBV12-4
j_gene: TRBJ2-3
len: 17
abundance: many
d_gene: NA

CDR3nt: TGCGCCAGCAGCTTGGCAGGGGACGATGGCTACACCTTC
CDR3aa: CASSLAGDDGYTF
v_gene: TRBV5-1
j_gene: TRBJ1-2
len: 13
abundance: few
d_gene: NA

CDR3nt: TGTGCCAGCAGCCACCTCCAGGGAGATACGCAGTATTTT
CDR3aa: CASSHLQGDTQYF
v_gene: TRBV3-1
j_gene: TRBJ2-3
len: 13
abundance: many
d_gene: NA

CDR3nt: TGTGCCAGCAGCTGGGTCCACGGGACAGGGGGTATCGTGGACTATGGCTACACCTTC
CDR3aa: CASSWVHGTGGIVDYGYTF
v_gene: TRBV7-9
j_gene: TRBJ1-2
len: 19
abundance: many
d_gene: TRBD1

CDR3nt: TGTGCCAGCAGTGGAGGTGGCGGGAGGGCCGGAGATGAGCAGTTCTTC
CDR3aa: CASSGGGGRAGDEQFF
v_gene: TRBV6-1
j_gene: TRBJ2-1
len: 16
abundance: few
d_gene: TRBD2

CDR3nt: TGTGCCTGGAGTGCCATGTACGAGCAGTACTTC
CDR3aa: CAWSAMYEQYF
v_gene: TRBV30
j_gene: TRBJ2-7
len: 11
abundance: many
d_gene: NA

CDR3nt: TGTGCCAGCAGCTTAGGGACGGCATTATCCTACGAGCAGTACTTC
CDR3aa: CASSLGTALSYEQYF
v_gene: TRBV7-3
j_gene: TRBJ2-7
len: 15
abundance: many
d_gene: NA

CDR3nt: TGTGCCACCAGCCCCGTGGCGGATAGCTCCTACGAGCAGTACTTC
CDR3aa: CATSPVADSSYEQYF
v_gene: TRBV3-1
j_gene: TRBJ2-7
len: 15
abundance: many
d_gene: NA

CDR3nt: TGTGCCAGCAGCCAAGGGGAGCAAGAGACCCAGTACTTC
CDR3aa: CASSQGEQETQYF
v_gene: TRBV12-3/TRBV12-4
j_gene: TRBJ2-5
len: 13
abundance: NA
d_gene: NA

CDR3nt: TGCAGTGCAGAGGCAGGCCAAGAGACCCAGTACTTC
CDR3aa: CSAEAGQETQYF
v_gene: TRBV20-1
j_gene: TRBJ2-5
len: 12
abundance: NA
d_gene: NA

CDR3nt: TGTGCCAGCAGTTACGGGGGCGTCAGTAAAGAGACCCAGTACTTC
CDR3aa: CASSYGGVSKETQYF
v_gene: TRBV6-5
j_gene: TRBJ2-5
len: 15
abundance: many
d_gene: NA

CDR3nt: TGTGCCAGCAGTACTACTAGCGGCTCAGGGAATACGCAGTATTTT
CDR3aa: CASSTTSGSGNTQYF
v_gene: TRBV7-2
j_gene: TRBJ2-3
len: 15
abundance: many
d_gene: TRBD2

CDR3nt: TGTGCCAGCAGCTCTTCACTGAGCTCTGGAAACACCATATATTTT
CDR3aa: CASSSSLSSGNTIYF
v_gene: TRBV5-5
j_gene: TRBJ1-3
len: 15
abundance: NA
d_gene: NA

CDR3nt: TGTGCCAGCAGTTCCCTTCGGGCAGGTATATATGAAAAACTGTTTTTT
CDR3aa: CASSSLRAGIYEKLFF
v_gene: TRBV27
j_gene: TRBJ1-4
len: 16
abundance: many
d_gene: NA

CDR3nt: TGTGCTAGTGGCTTAGCGGGAATCGGCACAGATACGCAGTATTTT
CDR3aa: CASGLAGIGTDTQYF
v_gene: TRBV12-5
j_gene: TRBJ2-3
len: 15
abundance: many
d_gene: TRBD2

CDR3nt: TGTGCCAGCAGTCCTAGGGTGGGGAACTCAATTTACGAGCAGTACTTC
CDR3aa: CASSPRVGNSIYEQYF
v_gene: TRBV12-3/TRBV12-4
j_gene: TRBJ2-7
len: 16
abundance: many
d_gene: NA

CDR3nt: TGTGCCAGCAGTGAACGACAGGGGGAAGGAAACACCATATATTTT
CDR3aa: CASSERQGEGNTIYF
v_gene: TRBV6-1
j_gene: TRBJ1-3
len: 15
abundance: many
d_gene: TRBD1

CDR3nt: TGTGCCAGCAGCTTTGCGTCGGCCAACTACAATGAGCAGTCCTTC
CDR3aa: CASSFASANYNEQSF
v_gene: TRBV7-9
j_gene: TRBJ2-1
len: 15
abundance: NA
d_gene: NA

CDR3nt: TGTGCCAGCAGTCTCCCCACGGACTATGGCTACACCTTC
CDR3aa: CASSLPTDYGYTF
v_gene: TRBV28
j_gene: TRBJ1-2
len: 13
abundance: few
d_gene: NA

CDR3nt: TGTGCCTGGAGTTTTGTCACTGAAGCTTTCTTT
CDR3aa: CAWSFVTEAFF
v_gene: TRBV30
j_gene: TRBJ1-1
len: 11
abundance: few
d_gene: NA

CDR3nt: TGTGCCAGCAAAAGGGACTTCCAAGAGACCCAGTACTTC
CDR3aa: CASKRDFQETQYF
v_gene: TRBV2
j_gene: TRBJ2-5
len: 13
abundance: many
d_gene: NA

CDR3nt: TGTGCCTGGGGGGACAGGGTAATCCCCTACGAGCAGTACTTC
CDR3aa: CAWGDRVIPYEQYF
v_gene: TRBV30
j_gene: TRBJ2-7
len: 14
abundance: once
d_gene: TRBD1

CDR3nt: TGTGCCATCAGTGATATAGAGAGGCAGACAGATACGCAGTATTTT
CDR3aa: CAISDIERQTDTQYF
v_gene: TRBV10-3
j_gene: TRBJ2-3
len: 15
abundance: few
d_gene: NA

CDR3nt: TGTGCCAGCAATGGGTTACCTAATTCACCCCTCCACTTT
CDR3aa: CASNGLPNSPLHF
v_gene: TRBV7-9
j_gene: TRBJ1-6
len: 13
abundance: NA
d_gene: NA

CDR3nt: TGTGCCAGCAGTTCCCAGTTTGACGAGGGCCCCAGGCCCGGCTACACCTTC
CDR3aa: CASSSQFDEGPRPGYTF
v_gene: TRBV12-3/TRBV12-4
j_gene: TRBJ1-2
len: 17
abundance: many
d_gene: NA

CDR3nt: TGTGCCAGCAGGGGGAATGAAAGGAACACTGAAGCTTTCTTT
CDR3aa: CASRGNERNTEAFF
v_gene: TRBV27
j_gene: TRBJ1-1
len: 14
abundance: many
d_gene: NA

CDR3nt: TGCGCCAGCAGCCTCGACACTGAAGCTTTCTTT
CDR3aa: CASSLDTEAFF
v_gene: TRBV3-1
j_gene: TRBJ1-1
len: 11
abundance: many
d_gene: NA

CDR3nt: TGTGCCAGCCAGGAGCTAGCGGGTGATGTTGTGCAGTACTTC
CDR3aa: CASQELAGDVVQYF
v_gene: TRBV2
j_gene: TRBJ2-7
len: 14
abundance: many
d_gene: TRBD2

CDR3nt: TGTGCCAGCAGCTGGCCAGGTGGGGGAGTCTCGACTAGCACAGATACGCAGTATTTT
CDR3aa: CASSWPGGGVSTSTDTQYF
v_gene: TRBV7-9
j_gene: TRBJ2-3
len: 19
abundance: many
d_gene: NA

CDR3nt: TGTGCCAGCAGTTCCGCCGTGGGGGGCACTGAAGCTTTCTTT
CDR3aa: CASSSAVGGTEAFF
v_gene: TRBV2
j_gene: TRBJ1-1
len: 14
abundance: few
d_gene: NA